This is a list of T cell receptor beta chains from one sample in a study of blood T cell repertoires in COVID-19. Profiled with immunoSEQ multiplex PCR; TCRdb holds only in-frame clones, not every one. The data hold around 120,000 clones, with under 95% observed a single time. Sequencing used peripheral blood. These receptors were obtained from a man aged 50-59 years with active COVID-19. The CDR3 runs from the conserved cysteine through the conserved F or W. Each record gives: V gene, D gene, clone size, J gene, CDR3 protein, CDR3 DNA. The D gene is left open where the match is weak. Some rows mark clone size as missing; the rest say once, few, many or name a class of expanded clone.

>TRBV10-2|-|-|TRBJ1-3
CASSEFPPSSGNTIYF
TGCGCCAGCAGTGAGTTCCCTCCTAGCTCTGGAAACACCATATATTTT
>TRBV19|-|-|TRBJ2-3
CASSMGSWDTQYF
TGTGCCAGTAGTATGGGCAGTTGGGATACGCAGTATTTT
>TRBV19|-|-|TRBJ2-2
CASSIDRGAGELFF
TGTGCCAGTAGTATAGACAGGGGAGCCGGGGAGCTGTTTTTT
>TRBV21-1|-|-|TRBJ2-7
CASSKATSGDSGEQYF
TGTGCCAGCAGCAAAGCCACTAGCGGGGACAGTGGGGAGCAGTACTTC
>TRBV12-5|TRBD1|-|TRBJ1-5
CASGLGGQGNQPQHF
TGTGCTAGTGGTTTGGGGGGACAGGGGAATCAGCCCCAGCATTTT
>TRBV11-2|-|-|TRBJ2-7
CASSEGRTGEQYF
TGTGCCAGCAGCGAAGGGCGGACGGGGGAGCAGTACTTC
>TRBV5-1|TRBD1|-|TRBJ1-2
CASSSDRARDYTF
TGCGCCAGCAGCTCGGACAGGGCGAGGGATTACACCTTC
>TRBV5-6|TRBD1|once|TRBJ1-1
CASSFQGANTEAFF
TGTGCCAGCAGCTTCCAGGGGGCGAACACTGAAGCTTTCTTT
>TRBV3-1/TRBV3-2|-|-|TRBJ2-1
CASSQVLTFSGEQFF
TGTGCCAGCAGCCAAGTCCTCACCTTTAGCGGAGAGCAGTTCTTC
>TRBV10-2|-|-|TRBJ1-1
CASLLGRGSQAHTEAFF
TGCGCCAGTCTCCTCGGAAGAGGATCCCAAGCGCACACTGAAGCTTTCTTT
>TRBV2|TRBD1|-|TRBJ1-2
CASSTWTGENGYTF
TGTGCCAGCAGTACGTGGACAGGGGAGAATGGCTACACCTTC
>TRBV27|TRBD1|-|TRBJ1-2
CASSSDREGGYTF
TGTGCCAGCAGTTCGGACAGGGAAGGAGGCTACACCTTC